This paragraph covers one TCR beta chain sequence. Its antigen is unidentified. The data are from a study of cytomegalovirus exposure and HLA in healthy donors. Turning to the study itself: Among the roughly 400 genotyped donors, less than 85% were placed in the Caucasian-associated ancestry cluster. Points from the study as a whole: Upon later analysis, HLA-associated TCR beta chains proved more clonally expanded than other, equally common chains.

PCR involved 60 Vbeta and 13 Jbeta primers. The protocol was immunoSEQ multiplex PCR, while the TCRdb copy is restricted to in-frame clones and leaves out a portion. The sample contains 110,000 or so clones, approximately 70% of which appear only once. At collection, donors were nominally healthy, but unrecorded immune exposures were probable. CDR1 is SGHTA and CDR2 is FQGTGA in the germline V gene. V shed 5 bases and J 6 bases; nucleotides not matched to a gene: 9. The CDR3 length is 15 residues. This receptor was obtained from a man between 35 and 55 years old in good health and CMV-seronegative. Sequencing input: PBMCs. This sequence joins TRBV7-3 and TRBJ2-3; 9 positions match TRBD2. CDR3 DNA: TGTGCCAGCAGCCAGGGGCGGGGGGGCTGGGATACGCAGTATTTT. Its translation: CASSQGRGGWDTQYF. The full variable domain, rest sourced from reference TRBV7-3 and TRBJ2-3, is GAGVSQTPSNKVTEKGKYVELRCDPISGHTALYWYRQSLGQGPEFLIYFQGTGAADDSGLPNDRFFAVRPEGSVSTLKIQRTERGDSAVYLCASSQGRGGWDTQYFGPGTRLTVL.